This TCR beta chain was identified in a study of cytomegalovirus exposure and HLA in healthy donors. Whole-study results and caveats: The study carried out a later analysis of TCR beta sequences. It associated under 20,000 of them with specific HLA alleles at a false discovery rate of 0.05. An assumption of roughly uniform sequencing depth across donors underlay the presence/absence analyses.

60 Vbeta and 13 Jbeta primers were used in PCR. Method: immunoSEQ multiplex PCR; TCRdb's copy keeps in-frame clones and lacks some. The sample lists approximately 190,000 clones, around 84% occurring once. As regards this clone: What it binds is not known.

V trimming: 1 base; J trimming: 4 bases; junction bases outside the gene matches: 5. Germline loops: CDR1 SNHLY, CDR2 FYNNEI. This CDR3 has 15 residues. The chain carries TRBV2 and TRBJ2-7, with TRBD2 identical over 9 bases. The receptor was isolated from a woman aged 45 to 65 in good health and CMV-seropositive. The sequenced material came from PBMCs. In nucleotides, the CDR3 is TGTGCCAGCAGTGAAGTGCTGACTAGCGGATACGAGCAGTACTTC. It codes for CASSEVLTSGYEQYF.